The TCR beta chain described here comes from a study of blood T cell repertoires in COVID-19. Across the whole study: The United States, Italy and Spain were the sources of the acute and convalescent COVID-19 samples. Sample material is recorded as cDNA or gDNA derived from T cells, B-cell-depleted T cells, or PBMCs.

Looked up from germline, CDR1 is KGHSH and CDR2 is LQKENI. The CDR3 loop spans 16 amino acids. V was trimmed by 6 bases and J by 1 base, leaving 18 bases between them. Membership in each cohort depended on participant-reported clinical history. Authors' methods: Counts of nucleated cells, estimated from reference gene primer amplification, were obtained. Only in-frame clones appear in the TCRdb table, and some are missing; sequencing was by immunoSEQ multiplex PCR. The D gene and trimming were derived from the DNA, and the V and J assignments and clone size from that table. The sample consists of some 290,000 clones, 90% of them appearing once.

The TCR originated in a woman in her 30s who had been exposed to COVID-19. Sequencing was carried out using PBMCs or T cells enriched from blood (not recorded which). V is TRBV18 and J is TRBJ1-1; D not certain. The CDR3 spells CASSGGSALRNTEAFF. In nucleotides, the CDR3 is TGTGCCAGCTCTGGAGGGTCCGCCTTGAGGAACACTGAAGCTTTCTTT.